This passage covers 14 T cell receptor beta chains from one sample sequenced in a study of cytomegalovirus exposure and HLA in healthy donors. Primers for the PCR totalled 60 Vbeta and 13 Jbeta. Profiling relied on immunoSEQ multiplex PCR, and the TCRdb table lists in-frame clones only, not all of them. This sample has some 200,000 clones, with over 75% found just once. Sequenced input: PBMCs. These receptors were collected from a man between 50 and 59 years old in good health and CMV-seronegative.

The chain couples TRBV6-1 to TRBJ2-7, with a possible D match to TRBD1 (6 bases). The CDR3 spans 15 residues. CDR1 is MNHNS, CDR2 SASEGT, per germline. The V and J ends lost 0 bases and 3 bases respectively, with 12 bases between them. CDR3 sequence: CASSEAGTTFYEQYF. The CDR3, as DNA: TGTGCCAGCAGTGAAGCCGGGACAACATTCTACGAGCAGTACTTC.

This chain links TRBV5-6 with TRBJ2-2, with D perhaps TRBD2 (6 bases). Per the germline V gene, CDR1 is SGHDT and CDR2 is YYEEEE. Trimming took off 0 bases at V and 1 base at J, with 13 bases between the two ends. The CDR3 extends over 17 amino acids. The CDR3 is CASSLGFAGGNTGELFF. As DNA, the CDR3 is TGTGCCAGCAGCTTGGGGTTCGCCGGGGGGAACACCGGGGAGCTGTTTTTT.

V usage is TRBV11-2 and J usage is TRBJ2-7; TRBD2 matches 8 bases. The V gene's germline CDR1 is SGHAT and CDR2 FQNNGV. This CDR3 has 17 residues. J was trimmed by 6 bases and V by 0 bases; bases with no gene match: 13. The CDR3 DNA is TGTGCCAGCAGCTTAGATAGGAGCGGGGGAGCCCTAGGCGAGCAGTACTTC. This sequence encodes CASSLDRSGGALGEQYF.

V is TRBV15 and J is TRBJ1-3; D ambiguous. CDR1 and CDR2 from the germline V gene are LNHNV and YYDKDF (reference sequence). Trimming took off 0 bases at V and 8 bases at J, with 20 bases between the two ends. This CDR3 comprises 17 residues. CDR3 DNA: TGTGCCACCAGCAGAGATCGCCCTGGGCCGGGGAGAGACACCATATATTTT. It yields the protein CATSRDRPGPGRDTIYF.

This clone has only a few counts. The gene calls are TRBV16 and TRBJ2-1; 11 nucleotides match TRBD2. CDR1 is KGHSY and CDR2 is FQNENV in the germline V gene. V dropped 3 bases and J dropped 7; count of bases not matched to a gene: 5. This CDR3 contains 15 residues. Here the CDR3 DNA reads TGTGCCAGCAGCCAGTCGACTAGCGGGGATAATGAGCAGTTCTTC. Protein: CASSQSTSGDNEQFF.

This chain connects TRBV7-9 to TRBJ1-1; D is undetermined. CDR3 length: 13 residues. Germline lookup yields CDR1 SEHNR and CDR2 FQNEAQ (reference sequence). Trimming removed 3 bases at V and 6 bases at J, with 11 bases between. The CDR3 spells CASSLGTNPEAFF. Written as DNA, the CDR3 is TGTGCCAGCAGCTTGGGCACAAACCCTGAAGCTTTCTTT.

The rearrangement links TRBV7-2 to TRBJ1-2; D unclear. CDR1 SGHTA and CDR2 FQGNSA come from the germline V gene. V was pared by 1 base and J by 1 base, with 7 bases between. The CDR3 loop spans 14 amino acids. The CDR3 DNA follows: TGTGCCAGCAGCTTAGGCCCCGGTAACTATGGCTACACCTTC. It codes for CASSLGPGNYGYTF.

The chain joins TRBV5-4 to TRBJ1-5; maybe TRBD1 (6 bases). The V and J ends lost 4 bases and 2 bases respectively, with 10 bases between them. Germline values: CDR1 SGHNT, CDR2 YYREEE (reference sequence). The CDR3 contains 14 residues. CDR3 bases: TGTGCCAGCAGCCAACAGGGCGGCAATCAGCCCCAGCATTTT. Amino acid sequence: CASSQQGGNQPQHF. Full variable domain (outside the CDR3, taken from reference TRBV5-4 and TRBJ1-5): ETGVTQSPTHLIKTRGQQVTLRCSSQSGHNTVSWYQQALGQGPQFIFQYYREEENGRGNFPPRFSGLQFPNYSSELNVNALELDDSALYLCASSQQGGNQPQHFGDGTRLSIL.

The V gene is TRBV29-1, the J gene TRBJ1-1; D not resolved. Germline CDR1 reads SQVTM; CDR2 reads ANQGSEA. V shed 8 bases and J shed 1 base, with 11 bases lying between them. CDR3 size: 12 residues. CDR3 sequence (DNA): TGCAGCTTTCGAGGCGGGAACACTGAAGCTTTCTTT. Protein product: CSFRGGNTEAFF.

Turning to this clone: The same CDR3 arises from other DNA sequences in this sample as well. The rearrangement uses TRBV19 and TRBJ2-7, with 8 bases fitting TRBD1. This CDR3 has 15 amino acids. Germline V gives CDR1 LNHDA, CDR2 SQIVND (reference sequence). The V and J ends lost 7 bases and 4 bases, in that order; junction bases with no gene match: 12. CDR3: CASTAGQGLFYEQYF. Written as DNA, the CDR3 is TGTGCCAGTACCGCCGGACAGGGACTTTTTTACGAGCAGTACTTC.

The gene calls are TRBV19 and TRBJ1-6, with 7 bases aligning to TRBD1. Germline V lookup: CDR1 LNHDA, CDR2 SQIVND (reference sequence). Trimming at V came to 3 bases and at J to 6 bases, leaving 2 bases not matched to a gene. This CDR3 has 14 amino acids. CDR3 nucleotide sequence: TGTGCCAGTAGTATTACAGGGGCTAATTCACCCCTCCACTTT. It is translated as CASSITGANSPLHF.

The rearrangement joins TRBV12-5 to TRBJ1-5, with D possibly TRBD1 on 6 matching bases. The CDR3 is made up of 17 amino acids. CDR1 is LGHNT, CDR2 FRNRAP, per germline. Trimming left V 1 base short and J 2 bases short, with 15 bases between. CDR3 bases: TGTGCTAGTGGTTTGGCCCTGATGGGGGCGGGCAATCAGCCCCAGCATTTT. Encoded protein: CASGLALMGAGNQPQHF.

The J gene is TRBJ1-5, the V gene TRBV27, with unresolved D. Trimming left V 2 bases short and J 3 bases short, with 5 bases between. In germline, CDR1 is MNHEY, CDR2 SMNVEV (reference sequence). CDR3 length equals 13 residues. As DNA, the CDR3 is TGTGCCAGCAGTTTAGACTCCAATCAGCCCCAGCATTTT. It specifies CASSLDSNQPQHF.

CDR3 region: CASSERGGVSNQPQHF. CDR3 nucleotides: TGTGCCAGCAGTGAGAGAGGGGGTGTAAGCAATCAGCCCCAGCATTTT. The V and J genes are TRBV6-1 and TRBJ1-5, with D possibly matching TRBD1 (6 bases). V shed 3 bases and J shed 1 base, with 13 bases lying between them. Germline CDR1 is MNHNS and CDR2 is SASEGT. This CDR3 contains 16 residues.